Here is one TCR beta chain with its context. The antigen is undetermined. This entry comes from a study of PD-1 blockade in classical Hodgkin lymphoma. Time point given: cycle 4 day 1 (C4D1), after five to seven weeks of nivolumab. All trial patients relapsed after autologous stem cell transplantation. Negative selection with magnetic separation was used to purify CD4+ T cells from thawed PBMCs. Under best response, outcomes were complete response, partial response or progressive disease. The CDR3 has 18 residues. V dropped 6 bases and J dropped 0 bases, with 21 bases sitting between them. CDR1 and CDR2 (germline): MDHEN, SYDVKM. Repertoires were generated with immunoSEQ multiplex PCR, while TCRdb's copy carries only in-frame clones and drops some. Here the sample spans about 21,000 clones, 72% being singletons. Study results and limitations: Relapsed/refractory patients reportedly had lower baseline diversity than newly diagnosed patients.

The genes are TRBV28 and TRBJ1-5; the D gene is possibly TRBD1 (5 bases). This specimen consisted of CD4+ T cells from blood, obtained before the fourth cycle of nivolumab. This clonotype originated in a human donor with classical Hodgkin lymphoma. Written as DNA, the CDR3 is TGTGCCAGCAGGCTCCCCGGGGGAGGGCCCTATAGCAATCAGCCCCAGCATTTT. Encoded protein: CASRLPGGGPYSNQPQHF.